The text below deals with one T cell receptor beta chain. Profiling relied on immunoSEQ multiplex PCR, and the TCRdb table lists in-frame clones only, not all of them. Of more than 110,000 clones listed, about 86% are singletons. V was clipped by 1 base and J by 2 bases, with 13 bases between them. CDR1 is SGHRS and CDR2 is YFSETQ in the germline V gene. The CDR3 length is 15 residues. This sample was taken from a study of blood T cell repertoires in COVID-19. Study summary: The origin of the acute and convalescent COVID-19 samples was the United States, Italy and Spain.

V usage is TRBV5-1 and J usage is TRBJ2-7; D remains unclear. The source of this sequence is a human donor in a cohort sampled during active COVID-19. Sequencing was done on a sample of peripheral blood. The CDR3 reads CASSLNLESPYEQYF. CDR3 sequence (DNA): TGCGCCAGCAGCTTGAATCTTGAGTCTCCCTACGAGCAGTACTTC.